This TCR beta chain is drawn from a study of T cell repertoires in cytomegalovirus infection (dated by TCRdb to between 2018 and 2021). Turning to the overall study: Alongside well-studied HLA-B-restricted epitopes, the peptide stimulations were aimed at recently identified HLA-C-restricted CMV epitopes, whose presentation resists viral immunomodulation. Donor HLA type was relevant to the analysis, as public TCR beta signatures indicated carriage of CMV infection together with the matching HLA type.

Sequenced using an Illumina HiSeq 1500. Starting from the raw public reads, TCRdb applied fastp trimming at Q25, assembled clones with MiXCR and retained in-frame beta chains. For every CDR3 protein sequence, its rows merge into one entry that carries the most common genes and DNA. Across this sample there are 110,000 or so distinct CDR3 sequences, with around 29% seen only once. About 81% of the sample belongs to the ten largest clones. V loses 1 base of germline sequence and J loses 0 bases, and the interval between the two ends is 16 bases. Including the terminal cysteine and phenylalanine, the CDR3 comprises 18 residues. The CDR3 DNA has 54 bases and is translated from base 1. CDR1 and CDR2, per the germline V gene, are LGHNA and YSLEER. This clonotype was recorded a few times. Its antigen is unknown. No much larger clone exists at a distance of one base, and base qualities are not known. Results and caveats for the whole study, not just this receptor: In the ex vivo response, HLA-C-restricted CMV-specific TCR beta clonotypes were dominant, and in two of eight donors the single most frequent clonotype came from this HLA-C-restricted group. Cumulative frequency of public TCR beta family members discriminated carriers of CMV infection plus the relevant HLA type in this cohort and an independent approximately 350-donor cohort.

This specimen's treatment or condition label, per the study, means: in vitro stimulation with specific CMV peptide epitopes to enrich CMV-specific T cells. The sequencing used CD8+ T cells from cultured PBMCs, collected from culture after CMV antigen stimulation. This sequence uses TRBV4-3 and TRBJ2-4; TRBD1 is perhaps the D gene, given 6 matching bases. The clonotype was recovered from a human donor in good health (CMV status not recorded). Some clones in this sample may be carry-over from other donors' samples. The CDR3 loop reads CASSQGPGRGIAKNIQYF. The nucleotide sequence is given as TGCGCCAGCAGCCAAGGGCCGGGCAGGGGCATAGCCAAAAACATTCAGTACTTC.